This entry lists 13 T cell receptor beta chains sequenced from one sample in a study of blood T cell repertoires in COVID-19. Assay: immunoSEQ multiplex PCR; the TCRdb copy retains only in-frame clones and omits some. The sample has around 150,000 clones; around nine tenths are singletons. Specimen: peripheral blood. The receptors originated from a man between 60 and 75 years old with active or convalescent COVID-19.

This sequence joins TRBV5-5 and TRBJ1-1; TRBD1 might be the D (5 bases). V lost 4 bases, J lost 1 base, and 17 bases lay in between. CDR1 and CDR2 (germline): SGHKS, YYEKEE (reference sequence). The CDR3 extends over 16 amino acids. The CDR3 region is CASSPVQVHPNTEAFF. The CDR3 DNA reads TGTGCCAGCAGCCCCGTACAGGTGCACCCGAACACTGAAGCTTTCTTT.

The gene calls are TRBV5-1 and TRBJ1-1, with a tentative D call TRBD1 (5 bases). The CDR3 is made up of 15 amino acids. CDR1 is SGHRS, CDR2 YFSETQ, per germline. V was clipped by 3 bases and J by 6 bases, with 18 bases between them. The CDR3 DNA is TGCGCCAGCAGCTCTAACCTCGGGGGGTTCGCTGAAGCTTTCTTT. Amino acid sequence: CASSSNLGGFAEAFF.

This chain links TRBV5-6 with TRBJ1-6; D uncertain. The germline gives CDR1 SGHDT, CDR2 YYEEEE. Trimming stripped 6 bases from V and 6 bases from J, with 28 bases between. The CDR3 runs to 19 residues. The CDR3 is CASTIWEGSTEVVNSPLHF. In DNA, the CDR3 is TGTGCCAGCACAATTTGGGAGGGCTCGACTGAGGTAGTTAATTCACCCCTCCACTTT.

The chain combines TRBV5-1 with TRBJ1-2; 7 bases agree with TRBD1. Germline values: CDR1 SGHRS, CDR2 YFSETQ. V lost 0 bases to trimming and J lost 5 bases; unmatched junction nucleotides: 4. This CDR3 comprises 14 residues. DNA for the CDR3: TGCGCCAGCAGCTTGGGACAGGGAAAATATGGCTACACCTTC. It yields the protein CASSLGQGKYGYTF.

The chain employs TRBV10-3 and TRBJ2-2, with 9 bases fitting TRBD2. The CDR3 extends over 17 amino acids. The germline V gene encodes CDR1 ENHRY and CDR2 SYGVKD. V trimming: 3 bases; J trimming: 1 base; junction bases outside the gene matches: 6. CDR3 in DNA: TGTGCCATCAGTGATCCGGCACTAGCGGGGAACACCGGGGAGCTGTTTTTT. Its translation: CAISDPALAGNTGELFF.

As concerns this clone: The same CDR3 is also encoded by other DNA sequences in this sample. The chain is built from TRBV5-4 and TRBJ1-2; D is undetermined. The CDR3 covers 14 residues. Per the germline V gene, CDR1 is SGHNT and CDR2 is YYREEE (reference sequence). Deletions cut 0 bases from V and 0 bases from J, with 6 bases between. The CDR3 DNA is TGTGCCAGCAGCTTGGGGGGAGCTAACTATGGCTACACCTTC. This gives the protein CASSLGGANYGYTF.

To note about this clone: At one end the junction does not follow the germline gene, possibly because of a read error. The chain links TRBV27 to TRBJ1-1, with 7 nucleotides matching TRBD1. Germline V gene data show CDR1 as MNHEY and CDR2 as SMNVEV (reference sequence). This CDR3 region has 12 residues. CDR3 region: CASWTGLSVQRF. The CDR3 nucleotides read TGTGCCAGTTGGACAGGACTGTCCGTACAACGTTTT.

V and J are TRBV10-1 and TRBJ1-1, with TRBD1 identical over 7 bases. The CDR3 contains 12 residues. V shed 6 bases, J shed 11 bases, and the junction held 9 bases outside the gene matches. Per the germline V gene, CDR1 is WNHNN and CDR2 is SYGVQD (reference sequence). CDR3 DNA: TGCGCCAGCAGCGAGGGGGCATTTGGGGCTTTCTTT. This translates into CASSEGAFGAFF.

V and J are TRBV19 and TRBJ2-2; perhaps TRBD2 as D (5 bases). V shed 8 bases and J shed 0 bases, with 13 bases lying between them. Germline loops: CDR1 LNHDA, CDR2 SQIVND (reference sequence). The CDR3 has 15 residues. CDR3 coding DNA: TGTGCCAGTCGCCCTCCGGACTCGAACACCGGGGAGCTGTTTTTT. Its protein product is CASRPPDSNTGELFF.

DNA for the CDR3: TGTGCCAGCACCAAGAGGGTTGGGCAAATGAACACTGAAGCTTTCTTT. It codes for CASTKRVGQMNTEAFF. The rearrangement uses TRBV6-6 and TRBJ1-1; D is ambiguous. V was trimmed by 7 bases and J by 0 bases, leaving 18 bases between them. The CDR3 is 16 amino acids. Germline loops: CDR1 MNHNY, CDR2 SVGAGI (reference sequence).

V gene TRBV6-1 combines with J gene TRBJ1-2; a possible D gene is TRBD1 (5 bases). Looked up from germline, CDR1 is MNHNS and CDR2 is SASEGT. With 2 bases removed from V and 4 bases from J, the gap between germline ends came to 11 bases. This CDR3 has 14 amino acids. Here the CDR3 reads CASSELGVSYGYTF. For the CDR3, the DNA is TGTGCCAGCAGTGAATTAGGGGTATCCTATGGCTACACCTTC.

The CDR3 bases are TGTGCCAGCAGCTTGGGAGAGGGGGACACTGAAGCTTTCTTT. It encodes CASSLGEGDTEAFF. The chain uses TRBV5-4 and TRBJ1-1, with a weak D call TRBD1 (6 bases). Trimming took 0 bases from V and 3 from J, leaving 9 bases between them. The CDR3 runs 14 residues. Per the germline V gene, CDR1 is SGHNT and CDR2 is YYREEE (reference sequence). Complete variable domain (other parts from reference TRBV5-4 and TRBJ1-1): ETGVTQSPTHLIKTRGQQVTLRCSSQSGHNTVSWYQQALGQGPQFIFQYYREEENGRGNFPPRFSGLQFPNYSSELNVNALELDDSALYLCASSLGEGDTEAFFGQGTRLTVV.

The rearrangement links TRBV5-1 to TRBJ1-2; D is perhaps TRBD1 (5 bases). V lost 0 bases, J lost 4 bases, and 16 bases lay in between. Germline V lookup: CDR1 SGHRS, CDR2 YFSETQ. This CDR3 spans 16 amino acids. The CDR3: CASSLVSVGGTYGYTF. The CDR3, as DNA: TGCGCCAGCAGCTTGGTATCGGTCGGGGGGACCTATGGCTACACCTTC.